This T cell receptor beta chain was found in a study of T cells after yellow fever vaccination. Study outcomes and limitations: Most clones from primary vaccination were detected again post-booster (approximately 96% CD4, 88% CD8). It was a small share of clonotypes that appeared in both CD4 and CD8 compartments.

This clonotype was detected ten times or more. The antigen is undetermined. Per germline, CDR1 SGHRS and CDR2 YFSETQ. This CDR3 spans 13 amino acids. Trimming cost V 4 bases and J 7 bases, with 12 bases left between them. TCRdb recomputed calls from the 5' RACE reads with MiXCR, one row per CDR3 protein. The table records hundreds of thousands of distinct CDR3 sequences, around 12% of them present only once. Source: PBMCs, taken on the day of the yellow fever booster vaccination. The origin of this receptor is a man aged 25 to 40 who received the YFV17D yellow fever vaccine. J is TRBJ2-1 and V is TRBV5-1; D is undetermined. The CDR3 loop is CASSTPVDNEQFF. As DNA, the CDR3 is TGCGCCAGCAGCACCCCGGTTGATAATGAGCAGTTCTTC. Variable domain in full (rest from reference TRBV5-1 and TRBJ2-1): KAGVTQTPRYLIKTRGQQVTLSCSPISGHRSVSWYQQTPGQGLQFLFEYFSETQRNKGNFPGRFSGRQFSNSRSEMNVSTLELGDSALYLCASSTPVDNEQFFGPGTRLTVL.